This T cell receptor (beta chain) was sequenced for a study of blood T cell repertoires in COVID-19. Study-level background: The United States, Italy and Spain provided the acute and convalescent COVID-19 samples. T cells, B-cell-depleted T cells, or PBMCs provided the cDNA or gDNA that served as material.

Per the original data handling: Nucleated cell number was recorded as an estimate derived from reference gene primer amplification. Sequencing used immunoSEQ multiplex PCR; TCRdb keeps in-frame clones, though not all of them. That table supplies the V and J calls and clone size; D and trimming were determined from the DNA. The data contain some 150,000 clones, about 91% of them seen just once; the ten biggest clones take up around 1.6%. The germline V gene has CDR1 MNHEY and CDR2 SVGAGI. Trimming cost V 8 bases and J 11 bases, with 22 bases left between them. This CDR3 comprises 14 residues. This chain connects TRBV6-5 to TRBJ1-5; D not resolved. The TCR was taken from a woman in her forties or fifties with acute or convalescent COVID-19. Sequencing was done on a sample of peripheral blood. CDR3 loop: CASELGRTTEAQHF. The CDR3 nucleotides are TGTGCCAGCGAACTGGGTCGGACCACGGAGGCCCAGCATTTT.